The rows below give T cell receptor beta chains drawn from one sample of a study of blood T cell repertoires in COVID-19. TCRdb's copy holds only in-frame clones and misses some; the assay was immunoSEQ multiplex PCR. The sample includes under 55,000 clones, around 85% of them seen just once. The sample consisted of peripheral blood. The receptor source for this set is a human donor in a cohort sampled during active COVID-19. The CDR3 runs from the conserved cysteine through the conserved F or W. D genes are given only for firm matches. Clone sizes are given selectively: once, few, many, or a class where the clone is expanded.

j_gene	v_gene	abundance	len	d_gene	CDR3nt	CDR3aa
TRBJ2-3	TRBV5-1	NA	17	TRBD2	TGCGCCAGCAGCTATCCCGGGACTAGCTTTCAGACAGATACGCAGTATTTT	CASSYPGTSFQTDTQYF
TRBJ2-1	TRBV5-4	NA	16	TRBD1	TGTGCCAGCAGCAAACAGGGGGACAGCTCCTACAATGAGCAGTTCTTC	CASSKQGDSSYNEQFF
TRBJ2-5	TRBV9	NA	13	NA	TGTGCCAGCAGCGTCGGGAATCAAGAGACCCAGTACTTC	CASSVGNQETQYF
TRBJ1-6	TRBV19	NA	14	TRBD1	TGTGCCAGTAGTACGGGACAGCTTAATTCACCCCTCCACTTT	CASSTGQLNSPLHF
TRBJ2-2	TRBV29-1	NA	13	TRBD2	TGCAGCGTTGAAGGGACTAGGTCCGGGGAGCTGTTTTTT	CSVEGTRSGELFF
TRBJ1-5	TRBV15	NA	17	TRBD1	TGTGCCACCAGCAGGCTGCCCCGGGGGACAGGGAACGAGCCCCAGCATTTT	CATSRLPRGTGNEPQHF
TRBJ2-3	TRBV18	NA	16	TRBD2	TGTGCCAGCTCACCAGGACTAGCGGGAGGGACAGATACGCAGTATTTT	CASSPGLAGGTDTQYF
TRBJ1-2	TRBV27	NA	16	NA	TGTGCCAGCAGTGCCCGGGGGTTTCCCAATTATATTGGCTACACCTTC	CASSARGFPNYIGYTF
TRBJ2-3	TRBV5-1	once	15	NA	TGCGCCAGCAGCCCCTTAGATTTTGGCACAGATACGCAGTATTTT	CASSPLDFGTDTQYF
TRBJ2-5	TRBV6-1	NA	17	NA	TGTGCCAGCAGTGAACTTTACGGGGCAGGGACACAAGAGACCCAGTACTTC	CASSELYGAGTQETQYF
TRBJ1-6	TRBV5-5	NA	16	TRBD1	TGTGCCAGCAGCCGGGGGGACAGGATCTATAATTCACCCCTCCACTTT	CASSRGDRIYNSPLHF
TRBJ2-3	TRBV7-9	NA	17	NA	TGTGCCAGCAGCTGGGATCTCAGGGCCGGAGGCACAGATACGCAGTATTTT	CASSWDLRAGGTDTQYF
TRBJ1-1	TRBV7-3	NA	13	NA	TGTGCCAGCAGCTTAGTGCCAGGGGATGAAGCTTTCTTT	CASSLVPGDEAFF
TRBJ1-2	TRBV5-5	NA	15	NA	TGTGCCAGCAGCCTAAATCCGGGACAAGACTATGGCTACACCTTC	CASSLNPGQDYGYTF
TRBJ1-2	TRBV7-2	NA	15	TRBD1	TGTGCCAGCAGCTTTACGGCAGGGGGGAGCTATGGCTACACCTTC	CASSFTAGGSYGYTF
TRBJ2-7	TRBV3-1/TRBV3-2	NA	20	NA	TGTGCCAGCAGCCCCACCGGAGGGGCTTCAGCAGCGTACAGCTCCTACGAGCAGTACTTC	CASSPTGGASAAYSSYEQYF
TRBJ2-6	TRBV12-3/TRBV12-4	few	13	NA	TGTGCCAGCAGTACCGGGGGGGCCAACGTCCTGACTTTC	CASSTGGANVLTF
TRBJ1-4	TRBV25-1	NA	13	NA	TGTGCCAGCAGTGTGGGAGCTAATGAAAAACTGTTTTTT	CASSVGANEKLFF
TRBJ1-2	TRBV5-1	NA	13	NA	TGCGCCAGCAGCTTGGATGTGGTTAGTGGCTACACCTTC	CASSLDVVSGYTF
TRBJ2-3	TRBV5-5	once	15	NA	TGTGCCAGCAGCTTGAGGAGCGTTTTCACAGATACGCAGTATTTT	CASSLRSVFTDTQYF
TRBJ2-7	TRBV5-1	NA	17	TRBD1	TGCGCCAGCAGCTTCACGGGGGACAGGGCGGGCTCCTACGAGCAGTACTTC	CASSFTGDRAGSYEQYF
TRBJ1-2	TRBV19	NA	14	TRBD1	TGTGCCAGTAGTAGCGGGACAGGGGTTTATGGCTACACCTTC	CASSSGTGVYGYTF
TRBJ2-1	TRBV29-1	NA	17	TRBD2	TGCAGCGTTGCAGGGCTAGCGGGAGGTGGGTCCTACAATGAGCAGTTCTTC	CSVAGLAGGGSYNEQFF
TRBJ2-2	TRBV5-6	NA	15	NA	TGTGCCAGCAGCTTGATGGGGGGGAACACCGGGGAGCTGTTTTTT	CASSLMGGNTGELFF
TRBJ1-1	TRBV18	NA	12	TRBD1	TGTGCCAGCTCACCGGGGACAGGTGAAGCTTTCTTT	CASSPGTGEAFF
TRBJ2-3	TRBV29-1	NA	13	TRBD1	TGCAGCGTCCCTTGGACAGGGGCAGATACGCAGTATTTT	CSVPWTGADTQYF
TRBJ1-3	TRBV21-1	few	18	NA	TGTGCCAGCAGCCCCACCACGGACAGGGGAAGCGCTGGAAACACCATATATTTT	CASSPTTDRGSAGNTIYF
TRBJ1-2	TRBV6-5	NA	16	TRBD1	TGTGCCAGCAGTTTGGGCCGGCAGGGGGCGTACTATGGCTACACCTTC	CASSLGRQGAYYGYTF
TRBJ2-1	TRBV5-1	NA	17	TRBD2	TGCGCCAGCAGCGCCGGGACTAGCGGGAGTTCCTACAATGAGCAGTTCTTC	CASSAGTSGSSYNEQFF
TRBJ2-1	TRBV6-2/TRBV6-3	once	18	TRBD2	TGTGCCAGCAGTTATCTCCAATCTAGCGGGAGCGCCTACAATGAGCAGTTCTTC	CASSYLQSSGSAYNEQFF
TRBJ2-2	TRBV5-5	NA	14	NA	TGTGCCAGCAGCTCACAGGGAGACACCGGGGAGCTGTTTTTT	CASSSQGDTGELFF
TRBJ2-3	TRBV19	few	14	TRBD2	TGTGCCAGTAGCCCGGGACTAGCGAGTGTTACGCAGTATTTT	CASSPGLASVTQYF
TRBJ1-2	TRBV28	NA	13	TRBD1	TGTGCCAGCAGTACCGGGACAGGGGGCGGCTACACCTTC	CASSTGTGGGYTF
TRBJ2-7	TRBV27	large	13	NA	TGTGCCAGCAGTTTCACCGCGGCGGGCGAGCAGTACTTC	CASSFTAAGEQYF
TRBJ1-5	TRBV6-1	once	16	NA	TGTGCCAGCAGTGAAGAAGTATGGAGGGTAAATCAGCCCCAGCATTTT	CASSEEVWRVNQPQHF
TRBJ2-2	TRBV3-1/TRBV3-2	NA	17	NA	TGTGCCAGCAGCCAAGACAGGTTTAGGTCGAACACCGGGGAGCTGTTTTTT	CASSQDRFRSNTGELFF
TRBJ2-1	TRBV27	NA	14	NA	TGTGCCAGCAGTAGCCAAGCAAGATACAATGAGCAGTTCTTC	CASSSQARYNEQFF
TRBJ2-2	TRBV7-2	NA	16	TRBD2	TGTGCCAGCAGCGCGAGGGCAGCGGGGGGCACCGGGGAGCTGTTTTTT	CASSARAAGGTGELFF
TRBJ1-2	TRBV5-4	once	14	NA	TGTGCCAGCAGACCCGAGCGGGGGGTCTATGGCTACACCTTC	CASRPERGVYGYTF
TRBJ2-7	TRBV28	NA	14	TRBD1	TGTGCCAGCAGTTTGGGCCAGGGGGCTCGCGAGCAGTACTTC	CASSLGQGAREQYF
TRBJ2-3	TRBV5-1	NA	15	TRBD2	TGCGCCAGCAGCTTGGGCGGGAGGAGAGTAGATACGCAGTATTTT	CASSLGGRRVDTQYF
TRBJ2-7	TRBV25-1	once	13	NA	TGTGCCAGCTCCCGGACTGCCTCCTACGAGCAGTACTTC	CASSRTASYEQYF
TRBJ2-7	TRBV6-5	NA	15	TRBD1	TGTGCCAGCAGGGAGAGGACAGGGACGTACCGGGAGCAGTACTTC	CASRERTGTYREQYF
TRBJ1-1	TRBV4-2	NA	15	NA	TGTGCCAGCAGCCAATTTCAGGGCAGGGACACTGAAGCTTTCTTT	CASSQFQGRDTEAFF
TRBJ2-1	TRBV7-8	NA	17	TRBD2	TGTGCCAGCAGCTTCCGACTAGCGGGAAGCTCCTACAATGAGCAGTTCTTC	CASSFRLAGSSYNEQFF